The entry that follows covers one T cell receptor (beta chain) sequence. Its matching antigen is unknown. With baseline, cycle 4 day 1, and cycle 7 day 1 as timepoints, blood was sampled. These data are taken from a study of OX40 agonist ivuxolimab in advanced cancers. Study as a whole: The diagnoses of dose-escalation patients were hepatocellular carcinoma, melanoma, renal cell or head and neck cancer.

V lost 1 base and J 1 base, leaving 8 bases between the germline ends. CDR1 is MNHNS and CDR2 is SASEGT in the germline V gene. This CDR3 region has 15 residues. This table comes from immunoSEQ multiplex PCR, and its TCRdb copy is limited to in-frame clones, with some not included. The table lists some 50,000 clones, about 94% of them singletons, with roughly 11% in the top ten. Overall study findings and caveats: The study found that CD8+ T cells averaged more expanded clones than CD4+.

The TCR comes from an adult with an advanced solid tumor such as melanoma, head and neck, liver or kidney cancer. Sequences were derived from CD4+ or CD8+ T cells sorted from blood, sampled in a trial of the OX40 agonist ivuxolimab. This chain uses TRBV6-1 with TRBJ1-3, with D maybe TRBD1 (5 bases). The CDR3 DNA follows: TGTGCCAGCAGTGAAGGCAGGGCTTCTGGAAACACCATATATTTT. As protein: CASSEGRASGNTIYF.